These 23 T cell receptor beta chains share one sample of origin, sequenced in a study of blood T cell repertoires in COVID-19. Measured with immunoSEQ multiplex PCR; TCRdb has only the in-frame clones, and not every one. The data hold 80,000 to 100,000 clones, with about 84% observed a single time. Material for sequencing was peripheral blood. These receptors were collected from a man aged 55 to 70 with acute or convalescent COVID-19.

By sample fraction, this clone is medium-sized (0.01 to 0.1%). This rearrangement joins TRBV4-2 to TRBJ2-3, with TRBD2 matching over 9 bases. The germline CDR1 and CDR2 sequences are LGHNA and YNFKEQ. After removal of 4 bases from V and 1 base from J, the junction contained 3 bases not matched to a gene. There are 15 residues in the CDR3. The chain's CDR3 is CASSPIAGGTDTQYF. As DNA, the CDR3 is TGTGCCAGCAGCCCGATAGCGGGAGGCACAGATACGCAGTATTTT.

This chain joins TRBV2 and TRBJ2-7, with TRBD1 as a possible D gene (6 bases). Trimming cost V 10 bases and J 4 bases, with 17 bases left between them. Germline V CDR1 and CDR2: SNHLY, FYNNEI. CDR3 length equals 13 residues. The CDR3 region is CATQYRAGYEQYF. CDR3 coding DNA: TGTGCCACACAATACAGGGCTGGGTACGAGCAGTACTTC.

This clone was counted once. CDR3: CASSSGLALGEYEQYF. CDR3 coding DNA: TGTGCCAGCAGTTCGGGACTAGCATTGGGGGAATACGAGCAGTACTTC. The gene calls are TRBV7-2 and TRBJ2-7; 9 bases are shared with TRBD2. Germline V lookup: CDR1 SGHTA, CDR2 FQGNSA. The CDR3 extends over 16 amino acids. With V trimmed by 6 bases and J by 4 bases, 13 bases remained unmatched.

In this sample, this clone turned up once. The chain is built from TRBV19 and TRBJ1-4; D uncertain. Trimming shortened V by 2 bases and J by 5 bases, and 12 bases separated the two germline ends. The CDR3 length is 15 residues. Germline loops: CDR1 LNHDA, CDR2 SQIVND (reference sequence). This CDR3 is CASSIITATNEKLFF. The DNA of the CDR3 is TGTGCCAGTAGTATAATAACAGCCACAAATGAAAAACTGTTTTTT.

The table lists this clone with a few counts. J is TRBJ2-1 and V is TRBV5-6; the match to TRBD2 covers 13 bases. Germline trimming cut 3 bases from V and 5 bases from J; bases unmatched to any gene: 5. CDR3 size: 16 residues. Germline lookup yields CDR1 SGHDT and CDR2 YYEEEE. For the CDR3, the DNA is TGTGCCAGCAGCTGGGGGACTAGCGGGGTTAACAATGAGCAGTTCTTC. Amino acids: CASSWGTSGVNNEQFF. Filled out from reference TRBV5-6 and TRBJ2-1, the complete variable domain reads DAGVTQSPTHLIKTRGQQVTLRCSPKSGHDTVSWYQQALGQGPQFIFQYYEEEERQRGNFPDRFSGHQFPNYSSELNVNALLLGDSALYLCASSWGTSGVNNEQFFGPGTRLTVL.

The V gene is TRBV2, the J gene TRBJ2-5; D is undetermined. Trimming pared 7 bases from V and 2 bases from J, leaving 14 bases between. The CDR3 totals 14 residues. Germline assignment: CDR1 SNHLY and CDR2 FYNNEI. DNA of the CDR3: TGTGCCAGCACGCCCCGCGCGGATCAAGAGACCCAGTACTTC. Amino acids: CASTPRADQETQYF. The complete variable domain, with remaining parts taken from reference TRBV2 and TRBJ2-5, reads EPEVTQTPSHQVTQMGQEVILRCVPISNHLYFYWYRQILGQKVEFLVSFYNNEISEKSEIFDDQFSVERPDGSNFTLKIRSTKLEDSAMYFCASTPRADQETQYFGPGTRLLVL.

The chain combines TRBV11-2 with TRBJ2-7, with 7 bases matching TRBD2. Germline trimming cut 1 base from V and 2 bases from J; bases unmatched to any gene: 5. The CDR3 consists of 15 residues. From germline, CDR1 is SGHAT and CDR2 FQNNGV. The CDR3 protein is CASSLVVAGAYEQYF. In DNA, the CDR3 is TGTGCCAGCAGCTTAGTGGTAGCGGGCGCCTACGAGCAGTACTTC.

The chain combines TRBV15 with TRBJ2-7, with TRBD1 matching 7 bases. The V gene's germline CDR1 is LNHNV and CDR2 YYDKDF (reference sequence). The CDR3 is 14 residues long. V was clipped by 6 bases and J by 3 bases; unmatched bases: 8. The DNA of the CDR3 is TGTGCCACCAGAGCCGGGACAGAACTCTACGAGCAGTACTTC. Its protein product is CATRAGTELYEQYF.

V usage is TRBV5-1 and J usage is TRBJ1-4; tentative D call: TRBD1 (5 bases). Trimming cost V 0 bases and J 6 bases, with 15 bases left between them. This CDR3 spans 16 amino acids. CDR1 SGHRS and CDR2 YFSETQ come from the germline V gene. CDR3 coding DNA: TGCGCCAGCAGCTTGGAGATGGCAGGGTCATATGAAAAACTGTTTTTT. It specifies CASSLEMAGSYEKLFF. Full variable domain (remainder filled in from reference TRBV5-1 and TRBJ1-4): KAGVTQTPRYLIKTRGQQVTLSCSPISGHRSVSWYQQTPGQGLQFLFEYFSETQRNKGNFPGRFSGRQFSNSRSEMNVSTLELGDSALYLCASSLEMAGSYEKLFFGSGTQLSVL.

The chain links TRBV6-2 or TRBV6-3 to TRBJ1-6; possible D gene TRBD1, 6 bases. The CDR3 runs to 15 residues. Trimming pared 2 bases from V and 7 bases from J, leaving 12 bases between. CDR1 and CDR2 (germline): MNHEY, SVGEGT. For the CDR3, the DNA is TGTGCCAGCAGTTACGGTTTCAGGGGCAATTCACCCCTCCACTTT. Its protein is CASSYGFRGNSPLHF.

The gene calls are TRBV10-2 and TRBJ1-2; 7 nucleotides match TRBD1. Germline V lookup: CDR1 WSHSY, CDR2 SAAADI. Trimming removed 5 bases from V and 4 bases from J; junction bases left unmatched: 7. This CDR3 has 14 amino acids. The CDR3 nucleotides read TGCGCCAGCAGTTTGGTTGACAGGGCCTATGGCTACACCTTC. Protein: CASSLVDRAYGYTF.

V usage is TRBV6-5 and J usage is TRBJ2-2, with D possibly being TRBD1 (6 bases). V lost 5 bases and J lost 0, with 10 bases in between. This CDR3 has 15 amino acids. Germline-derived CDR1 and CDR2 are MNHEY and SVGAGI. The CDR3: CASSRAGANTGELFF. The CDR3 region has the DNA TGTGCCAGCAGTCGGGCAGGGGCGAACACCGGGGAGCTGTTTTTT.

This chain joins TRBV19 and TRBJ2-5; no reliable D call. The CDR3 runs to 13 residues. Germline CDR1 is LNHDA and CDR2 is SQIVND (reference sequence). V dropped 3 bases and J dropped 3 bases, with 8 bases sitting between them. The CDR3 DNA reads TGTGCCAGTAGTATTTTGATAGAAGAGACCCAGTACTTC. Its translation is CASSILIEETQYF.

This sequence joins TRBV7-2 and TRBJ1-6, with 8 bases identical to TRBD1. Germline CDR1 SGHTA, CDR2 FQGNSA. The CDR3 is 15 residues long. V shed 1 base, J shed 9 bases, and the junction held 5 bases outside the gene matches. The CDR3 sequence is CASSLDQGAISPLHF. The CDR3 nucleotides read TGTGCCAGCAGCTTAGACCAGGGGGCTATTTCACCCCTCCACTTT.

The V gene is TRBV5-1, the J gene TRBJ2-5, with TRBD1 identical over 7 bases. The V gene's germline CDR1 is SGHRS and CDR2 YFSETQ. V gave up 2 bases and J gave up 4 bases; unmatched junction bases: 8. The CDR3 extends over 15 amino acids. CDR3 residues: CASSFAGGYAETQYF. The CDR3 DNA follows: TGCGCCAGCAGCTTTGCAGGGGGATATGCAGAGACCCAGTACTTC.

This sequence joins TRBV19 and TRBJ2-1, with D possibly TRBD2 on 6 matching bases. CDR1 LNHDA and CDR2 SQIVND come from the germline V gene (reference sequence). Trimming removed 4 bases from V and 9 bases from J, with 16 bases in between. The CDR3 has 14 amino acids. CDR3 DNA sequence: TGTGCCAGTAGTACTCGACTAGGGTGGGGTGAGCAGTTCTTC. This codes for CASSTRLGWGEQFF.

This clone has just a few counts. The chain employs TRBV5-1 and TRBJ2-7; D ambiguous. CDR3 length: 15 residues. CDR1 SGHRS and CDR2 YFSETQ come from the germline V gene. V was trimmed by 0 bases and J by 0 bases, leaving 10 bases between them. The CDR3 sequence is CASSLVSQVSYEQYF. Here the CDR3 DNA reads TGCGCCAGCAGCTTGGTTTCCCAGGTCTCCTACGAGCAGTACTTC.

This sequence joins TRBV6-2 or TRBV6-3 and TRBJ2-7; D remains ambiguous. Trimming left V 2 bases short and J 0 bases short, with 11 bases between. The CDR3 sequence is 15 residues long. Germline CDR1 reads MNHEY; CDR2 reads SVGEGT. The CDR3: CASSYAGFFSYEQYF. CDR3 nucleotides: TGTGCCAGCAGTTACGCCGGTTTTTTCTCCTACGAGCAGTACTTC.

This clone occurred once. The chain carries TRBV9 and TRBJ2-1; D possibly corresponds to TRBD2 (5 bases). V was clipped by 3 bases and J by 0 bases, with 13 bases between them. The germline CDR1 and CDR2 sequences are SGDLS and YYNGEE. The CDR3 runs to 16 residues. As DNA, the CDR3 is TGTGCCAGCAGCGCTGGAAGCGGCAGCTCCTACAATGAGCAGTTCTTC. Its protein is CASSAGSGSSYNEQFF.

This chain uses TRBV5-3 with TRBJ1-2, with TRBD1 matching over 7 bases. TRBV5-3 is an open reading frame whose function is uncertain. V trimming: 4 bases; J trimming: 7 bases; junction bases outside the gene matches: 7. The CDR3 loop spans 13 amino acids. This CDR3 reads CARSARQGGGYTF. The CDR3 bases are TGTGCCAGAAGCGCCCGACAGGGTGGTGGCTACACCTTC.

In DNA form, the CDR3 reads TGTGCCAGCAGTTACCAGGGCGGGGGCCAGCCCCAGCATTTT. It specifies CASSYQGGGQPQHF. J is TRBJ1-5 and V is TRBV6-2 or TRBV6-3, with a weak D call TRBD1 (6 bases). Germline CDR1 reads MNHEY; CDR2 reads SVGEGT. V was trimmed by 2 bases and J by 7 bases, leaving 12 bases between them. CDR3 length: 14 amino acids.

V is TRBV10-3 and J is TRBJ2-1, with 9 bases identical to TRBD1. The CDR3 consists of 15 residues. Germline V gene sequence: CDR1 ENHRY, CDR2 SYGVKD. Trimming cost V 2 bases and J 4 bases; bases outside gene matches: 3. The CDR3 bases are TGTGCCATCAGTGAGACGGGACAGGGTTACAATGAGCAGTTCTTC. Translated: CAISETGQGYNEQFF.

V usage is TRBV19 and J usage is TRBJ1-2; possible D gene TRBD1, 6 bases. Germline V gene data show CDR1 as LNHDA and CDR2 as SQIVND (reference sequence). V was trimmed by 6 bases and J by 8 bases, leaving 16 bases between them. CDR3 length: 13 amino acids. CDR3 residues: CASSPRDTQGYTF. The CDR3 nucleotides read TGTGCCAGTAGCCCCCGGGACACTCAAGGCTACACCTTC.